This T cell receptor (beta chain) was identified during a study of blood T cells in healthy people across ages. Each donor gave roughly 9.8 milliliters of peripheral blood. V gave up 3 bases and J gave up 5 bases, with 16 bases separating them. Germline CDR1 is MGHDK and CDR2 is SYGVNS. The CDR3 has 15 amino acids. With a J-beta primer mix and a sample-barcoded 5' primer, a second PCR ran about 6 to 11 cycles. TCRdb ran MiXCR on the 5' RACE reads and lists one entry per CDR3 protein. This sample has some 1.1 million distinct CDR3 sequences, with 35% to 40% found just once. The chain joins TRBV25-1 to TRBJ2-5; D is perhaps TRBD2 (6 bases). The sequencing sample was made of blood. This receptor was obtained from a man aged 18 to 30 in good health. The CDR3 nucleotides are TGTGCCAGCAGTGAGTTTGGGAGGACGAGTGAGACCCAGTACTTC. As protein: CASSEFGRTSETQYF.